This T cell receptor beta chain emerged from a study of neurological immune-mediated disorders. General study points: The highest TCR clonal expansion occurred in HTLV-1-associated myelopathy; multiple sclerosis fell below healthy controls.

This clonotype was counted many times. The antigen is unknown. With 10-nucleotide random UMIs, 5'RACE was used to make the cDNA. The output of every sequencing run exceeded 170 million TCR-beta sequences, derived from 15-18 subjects. TCRdb fed the 5' RACE reads into MiXCR, producing one record per CDR3 protein. Seen here are tens of thousands of distinct CDR3 sequences, roughly 13% observed once, and the top ten hold roughly 10%. This CDR3 has 14 amino acids. The V and J ends lost 4 bases and 4 bases, in that order; junction bases with no gene match: 3. Looked up from germline, CDR1 is SGHRS and CDR2 is YFSETQ. Time point here: longitudinal time-point 3. The unsorted libraries were generated from a total of 2 million PBMCs, which had been stored in RNAlater at -80 C.

This sequence was found in a male donor with HTLV-1-associated myelopathy (HAM/TSP). The chain joins TRBV5-1 to TRBJ1-5, with 9 bases identical to TRBD1. Sequencing was done on a sample of PBMCs. This CDR3 reads CASSRGQGNQPQHF. CDR3 DNA sequence: TGCGCCAGCAGCCGGGGACAGGGAAATCAGCCCCAGCATTTT.